A selection of T cell receptor beta chains follows, all from one sample in a study of regulatory and conventional T cells in RAG deficiency. Method: immunoSEQ multiplex PCR; TCRdb's copy keeps in-frame clones and lacks some. Among 30,000 to 35,000 clones listed, roughly 76% were seen once. This sample was also put to use in a study of regulatory T cells.

The sample taken for sequencing was CD4+ effector T cells sorted from blood. These receptors were collected from a human donor in good health. Each CDR3 is given with its conserved first and last residue.

>19|TRBJ2-3|TRBV18
CASSPTLAGGPGATDTQYF
>15|TRBJ2-5|TRBV6-5
CASSYSRRYQETQYF
>16|TRBJ2-7|TRBV5-3
CARSLALDYPLEEQYF
>14|TRBJ2-7|TRBV6-5
CASRSDRYSYEQYF
>14|TRBJ2-7|TRBV7-9
CASSSRSNSYEQYF
>15|TRBJ1-5|TRBV28
CASRPSTGDNQPQHF
>15|TRBJ1-5|TRBV5-1
CASSHEGRSNQPQHF
>13|TRBJ1-1|TRBV2
CASSRDKNTEAFF
>17|TRBJ2-2|TRBV9
CASSVDAGGRNTGELFF
>15|TRBJ2-7|TRBV14
CASSQLGTEDYEQYF
>13|TRBJ2-1|TRBV2
CASSPVAGNEQFF
>12|TRBJ1-1|TRBV6-6
CASSSRQPEAFF
>15|TRBJ2-2|TRBV9
CASSRGATNTGELFF
>14|TRBJ1-2|TRBV5-1
CASSLAPDRAGYTF
>14|TRBJ1-1|TRBV6-6
CASTLGSSNTEAFF
>18|TRBJ2-5|TRBV27
CASSSTGTPGHVRETQYF
>14|TRBJ2-7|TRBV19
CATSVGGPKYEQYF
>13|TRBJ2-3|TRBV10-1
CASSDHFTDTQYF
>16|TRBJ1-1|TRBV5-1
CASSQDPVGPGTEAFF
>19|TRBJ2-7|TRBV27
CASSFRRAFRDRRTYEQYF
>17|TRBJ1-1|TRBV2
CASSEGRSGVVNTEAFF
>14|TRBJ1-6|TRBV5-6
CASSLTGGNSPLHF
>16|TRBJ1-6|TRBV5-4
CASSPGDRGRNSPLHF
>14|TRBJ1-2|TRBV7-9
CASNMDRSHYGYTF
>14|TRBJ1-2|TRBV5-1
CASSREPGNYGYTF
>15|TRBJ2-1|TRBV7-9
CASSSSGGLINEQFF
>14|TRBJ1-2|TRBV9
CASSVASGGYGYTF
>17|TRBJ1-6|TRBV4-1
CASSPVKGTGDNSPLHF
>15|TRBJ1-1|TRBV7-3
CASSLWGQLNTEAFF
>14|TRBJ1-2|TRBV5-4
CASSLAGTNYGYTF
>14|TRBJ1-5|TRBV18
CASTPTGEGQPQHF
>14|TRBJ2-7|TRBV13
CASSPRRGGYEQYF
>14|TRBJ2-3|TRBV5-1
CASRGNAGTDTQYF
>15|TRBJ2-3|TRBV18
CASSLSGGSTDTQYF
>14|TRBJ1-5|TRBV5-6
CASNLYRGNQPQHF
>14|TRBJ2-7|TRBV2
CASSARRVVIEQYF
>16|TRBJ1-1|TRBV7-8
CASSLNGPAGNTEAFF
>14|TRBJ1-3|TRBV18
CASSAGVPGNTIYF
>15|TRBJ2-2|TRBV11-1
CASSLTPGGNGELFF
>16|TRBJ2-1|TRBV5-1
CASSSGSKRYYYEQFF
>16|TRBJ2-2|TRBV6-1
CASSAQTGANTGELFF
>12|TRBJ1-1|TRBV6-5
CASRRGGTEAFF
>14|TRBJ2-5|TRBV9
CASSVGLFKETQYF
>14|TRBJ1-3|TRBV28
CASSLKRLGNTIYF
>14|TRBJ1-4|TRBV6-5
CASSLSRGLEKLFF
>15|TRBJ1-2|TRBV27
CASSTYGQGAVGYTF
>11|TRBJ1-2|TRBV5-6
CASSYDRSYTF
>12|TRBJ1-2|TRBV21-1
CASPIGRRGYTF
>15|TRBJ2-2|TRBV7-2
CASSYSGGATGELFF
>14|TRBJ2-5|TRBV5-1
CASSLGRGQETQYF
>11|TRBJ2-7|TRBV10-3
CAISEAAGQYF
>13|TRBJ1-2|TRBV5-1
CASSLGQGQGYTF
>15|TRBJ2-6|TRBV6-4
CASSEEHSGANVLTF